The 10 T cell receptor beta chains reported below all come from one sample, sequenced in a study of T cell responses to AZD1222 COVID-19 vaccine. TCRdb's table, derived via immunoSEQ multiplex PCR, lists solely in-frame clones and lacks some. The sample lists about 72,000 clones; roughly nine tenths were seen once. The starting material was peripheral blood, obtained 28 days after the second AZD1222 dose. The receptors derive from an adult who received the AZD1222 COVID-19 vaccine.

The chain couples TRBV5-1 to TRBJ2-3, with D maybe TRBD2 (5 bases). Germline values: CDR1 SGHRS, CDR2 YFSETQ. Trimming pared 3 bases from V and 1 base from J, leaving 15 bases between. CDR3 length: 16 residues. The CDR3 nucleotides read TGCGCCAGCAGCTGGGCCCTGACTACCCGCACAGATACGCAGTATTTT. It is translated as CASSWALTTRTDTQYF. Full variable domain (missing parts from reference TRBV5-1 and TRBJ2-3): KAGVTQTPRYLIKTRGQQVTLSCSPISGHRSVSWYQQTPGQGLQFLFEYFSETQRNKGNFPGRFSGRQFSNSRSEMNVSTLELGDSALYLCASSWALTTRTDTQYFGPGTRLTVL.

V usage is TRBV19 and J usage is TRBJ1-5; 8 nucleotides align to TRBD1. V shed 4 bases and J 2 bases; nucleotides not matched to a gene: 4. CDR1 is LNHDA, CDR2 SQIVND, per germline (reference sequence). The CDR3 is 15 amino acids. CDR3 amino acids: CASSTQGEGNQPQHF. The DNA of the CDR3 is TGTGCCAGTAGTACACAGGGGGAAGGCAATCAGCCCCAGCATTTT.

This chain connects TRBV11-2 to TRBJ2-1; D may be TRBD2 (5 bases). This CDR3 comprises 15 residues. The V gene's germline CDR1 is SGHAT and CDR2 FQNNGV. Trimming removed 5 bases at V and 0 bases at J, with 11 bases between. The CDR3 spells CASSPRDYSYNEQFF. In nucleotides, the CDR3 is TGTGCCAGCAGCCCCCGGGATTACTCCTACAATGAGCAGTTCTTC.

The J gene is TRBJ1-1, the V gene TRBV7-9; D is undetermined. V lost 1 base to trimming and J lost 6 bases, with 6 bases between them. Germline values: CDR1 SEHNR, CDR2 FQNEAQ (reference sequence). This CDR3 comprises 12 residues. In DNA, the CDR3 is TGTGCCAGCAGCTTAGAAGAGTCTGAAGCTTTCTTT. This translates into CASSLEESEAFF.

The chain combines TRBV15 with TRBJ1-5, with 7 positions matching TRBD1. CDR1 is LNHNV, CDR2 YYDKDF, per germline (reference sequence). V shed 0 bases, J shed 5 bases, and the junction held 4 bases outside the gene matches. The CDR3 contains 15 residues. The CDR3, as DNA: TGTGCCACCAGCAGAGATGGGCAGGGGGATCAGCCCCAGCATTTT. This gives the protein CATSRDGQGDQPQHF.

This chain links TRBV5-1 with TRBJ1-1; D remains ambiguous. Trimming cost V 4 bases and J 3 bases, with 10 bases left between them. This CDR3 contains 13 residues. Germline V gene lookup returns CDR1 SGHRS and CDR2 YFSETQ. CDR3 sequence: CASSSSRDTEAFF. In nucleotides, the CDR3 is TGCGCCAGCAGCAGTTCGAGGGACACTGAAGCTTTCTTT.

The chain employs TRBV27 and TRBJ1-2, with D hard to call. The V and J ends lost 2 bases and 3 bases respectively, with 13 bases between them. CDR3 length equals 15 residues. CDR1 MNHEY and CDR2 SMNVEV come from the germline V gene (reference sequence). CDR3: CASSLRQAGDYGYTF. The CDR3, as DNA: TGTGCCAGCAGTTTACGGCAGGCCGGCGACTATGGCTACACCTTC.

The chain is built from TRBV7-9 and TRBJ1-2; tentative D call: TRBD1 (5 bases). The V end lost 5 bases, the J end lost 8 bases, and 18 bases lay between the germline ends. Germline loops: CDR1 SEHNR, CDR2 FQNEAQ (reference sequence). CDR3 size: 14 residues. In DNA form, the CDR3 reads TGTGCCAGCAGCCCCTCGGGGCAGACTAGGGGCTACACCTTC. Its protein product is CASSPSGQTRGYTF.

This chain links TRBV5-5 with TRBJ2-1, with D maybe TRBD2 (6 bases). The CDR3 is 14 amino acids. Germline V gene lookup returns CDR1 SGHKS and CDR2 YYEKEE (reference sequence). V gave up 0 bases and J gave up 5 bases, with 9 bases separating them. The CDR3 DNA reads as TGTGCCAGCAGCTTGGCGGGACTCAACAATGAGCAGTTCTTC. It encodes CASSLAGLNNEQFF.

The rearrangement joins TRBV19 to TRBJ2-7; the match to TRBD1 covers 9 bases. The CDR3 length is 15 residues. J lost 2 bases, V lost 6 bases, and 8 bases had no gene match. CDR1 and CDR2 from the germline V gene are LNHDA and SQIVND (reference sequence). The CDR3 here is CASRDTGTGPYEQYF. CDR3 nucleotides: TGTGCCAGTAGGGACACCGGGACAGGGCCCTACGAGCAGTACTTC.